Listed below are T cell receptor beta chains from one sample, sequenced in a study of cytomegalovirus exposure and HLA in healthy donors. Method: immunoSEQ multiplex PCR; TCRdb's copy keeps in-frame clones and lacks some. The sample contains about 190,000 clones, around four fifths of which appear only once. The sample was PBMCs. Receptor source: a man aged 18 to 35 in good health and CMV-seropositive. The CDR3 runs from the conserved cysteine through the conserved F or W. The order of the fields is J gene, V gene, D gene, clone size, CDR3 protein, CDR3 DNA. The D gene is left open where the match is weak. Size is omitted from some rows. Given values are once, few, many or a class for expanded clones.

j_call: TRBJ1-2; v_call: TRBV7-3; d_call: .; clone_size: .; cdr3_aa: CASSFKDRRGYTF; cdr3_nt: TGTGCCAGCAGCTTCAAGGACAGACGTGGCTACACCTTC
j_call: TRBJ2-4; v_call: TRBV11-2; d_call: TRBD1; clone_size: .; cdr3_aa: CASSPGTGGNIQYF; cdr3_nt: TGTGCCAGCAGCCCAGGGACAGGGGGAAACATTCAGTACTTC
j_call: TRBJ2-7; v_call: TRBV5-5; d_call: TRBD1; clone_size: .; cdr3_aa: CASSTRTGGTYEQYF; cdr3_nt: TGTGCCAGCAGCACCCGGACAGGGGGAACCTACGAGCAGTACTTC
j_call: TRBJ1-3; v_call: TRBV10-3; d_call: .; clone_size: once; cdr3_aa: CAISGPYSGNTIYF; cdr3_nt: TGTGCCATCAGTGGGCCTTACTCTGGAAACACCATATATTTT
j_call: TRBJ2-7; v_call: TRBV10-3; d_call: TRBD2; clone_size: .; cdr3_aa: CAISLTSGKSSYEQYF; cdr3_nt: TGTGCCATCAGCCTCACTAGCGGGAAGTCCTCCTACGAGCAGTACTTC
j_call: TRBJ2-1; v_call: TRBV25-1; d_call: .; clone_size: .; cdr3_aa: CASSESGSLFYNEQFF; cdr3_nt: TGTGCCAGCAGTGAATCCGGGTCCCTATTCTACAATGAGCAGTTCTTC
j_call: TRBJ1-2; v_call: TRBV30; d_call: .; clone_size: .; cdr3_aa: CAWSVRRGDYGYTF; cdr3_nt: TGTGCCTGGAGTGTACGGCGGGGGGACTATGGCTACACCTTC
j_call: TRBJ2-1; v_call: TRBV27; d_call: TRBD2; clone_size: .; cdr3_aa: CASTKPGLAYNEQFF; cdr3_nt: TGTGCCAGCACCAAACCGGGACTAGCCTACAATGAGCAGTTCTTC
j_call: TRBJ1-5; v_call: TRBV18; d_call: .; clone_size: .; cdr3_aa: CASSPGGGGNQPQHF; cdr3_nt: TGTGCCAGCTCACCGGGGGGTGGAGGCAATCAGCCCCAGCATTTT
j_call: TRBJ1-2; v_call: TRBV19; d_call: TRBD1; clone_size: .; cdr3_aa: CASSPQGQGGYGYTF; cdr3_nt: TGTGCCAGTAGTCCACAGGGACAGGGAGGCTATGGCTACACCTTC
j_call: TRBJ1-2; v_call: TRBV28; d_call: .; clone_size: .; cdr3_aa: CASSPSSRGSDYGYTF; cdr3_nt: TGTGCCAGCAGTCCATCTTCCCGGGGATCAGACTATGGCTACACCTTC
j_call: TRBJ2-1; v_call: TRBV11-2; d_call: TRBD2; clone_size: .; cdr3_aa: CASRAQTSDEQFF; cdr3_nt: TGTGCCAGCCGAGCCCAAACTAGCGACGAGCAGTTCTTC
j_call: TRBJ2-2; v_call: TRBV7-7; d_call: TRBD2; clone_size: .; cdr3_aa: CASSIGLAGAGTGELFF; cdr3_nt: TGTGCCAGCAGCATAGGACTAGCGGGAGCGGGAACCGGGGAGCTGTTTTTT
j_call: TRBJ1-1; v_call: TRBV6-5; d_call: TRBD1; clone_size: .; cdr3_aa: CASSYLGTGTTEAFF; cdr3_nt: TGTGCCAGCAGTTACCTCGGGACAGGGACGACTGAAGCTTTCTTT
j_call: TRBJ2-7; v_call: TRBV9; d_call: TRBD1; clone_size: .; cdr3_aa: CASSPDVGQFYEQYF; cdr3_nt: TGTGCCAGCAGCCCTGACGTGGGACAGTTTTACGAGCAGTACTTC
j_call: TRBJ1-2; v_call: TRBV5-1; d_call: .; clone_size: .; cdr3_aa: CASSLAAGSSGYTF; cdr3_nt: TGCGCCAGCAGCTTGGCGGCAGGGTCTTCTGGCTACACCTTC
j_call: TRBJ2-1; v_call: TRBV5-1; d_call: .; clone_size: .; cdr3_aa: CASSLVLGLNEQFF; cdr3_nt: TGCGCCAGCAGCTTGGTTTTGGGACTCAATGAGCAGTTCTTC
j_call: TRBJ1-2; v_call: TRBV28; d_call: .; clone_size: few; cdr3_aa: CASSSGAGRRNGYTF; cdr3_nt: TGTGCCAGCAGTTCAGGGGCAGGGAGAAGGAATGGCTACACCTTC
j_call: TRBJ2-1; v_call: TRBV29-1; d_call: TRBD2; clone_size: .; cdr3_aa: CSVDGTSGRYNEQFF; cdr3_nt: TGCAGCGTAGATGGGACTAGCGGGAGGTACAATGAGCAGTTCTTC
j_call: TRBJ1-2; v_call: TRBV28; d_call: .; clone_size: once; cdr3_aa: CASSLLRGQTGGYTF; cdr3_nt: TGTGCCAGCAGTTTATTACGCGGGCAGACGGGTGGCTACACCTTC
j_call: TRBJ2-1; v_call: TRBV16; d_call: .; clone_size: .; cdr3_aa: CASSQSQGSHEQFF; cdr3_nt: TGTGCCAGCAGCCAATCGCAGGGTTCCCATGAGCAGTTCTTC
j_call: TRBJ2-1; v_call: TRBV6-1; d_call: TRBD2; clone_size: .; cdr3_aa: CASSEFITSGDEQFF; cdr3_nt: TGTGCCAGCAGTGAATTCATAACTAGCGGCGATGAGCAGTTCTTC
j_call: TRBJ2-2; v_call: TRBV4-1; d_call: TRBD2; clone_size: .; cdr3_aa: CASSQKVAGGQYYTGELFF; cdr3_nt: TGCGCCAGCAGCCAGAAGGTAGCGGGAGGCCAATACTACACCGGGGAGCTGTTTTTT
j_call: TRBJ2-2; v_call: TRBV6-1; d_call: TRBD2; clone_size: .; cdr3_aa: CASSALAGGNTGELFF; cdr3_nt: TGTGCCAGCAGTGCCCTAGCGGGAGGGAACACCGGGGAGCTGTTTTTT
j_call: TRBJ1-2; v_call: TRBV28; d_call: TRBD1; clone_size: few; cdr3_aa: CASSLPAGGSNGYTF; cdr3_nt: TGTGCCAGCAGTTTGCCGGCAGGGGGCAGTAATGGCTACACCTTC
j_call: TRBJ2-5; v_call: TRBV7-2; d_call: TRBD1; clone_size: .; cdr3_aa: CASSLGTGGKEETQYF; cdr3_nt: TGTGCCAGCAGCCTTGGGACAGGGGGTAAGGAAGAGACCCAGTACTTC
j_call: TRBJ1-2; v_call: TRBV6-6; d_call: .; clone_size: .; cdr3_aa: CASTAGQPYGYTF; cdr3_nt: TGTGCCAGCACTGCTGGACAACCCTATGGCTACACCTTC
j_call: TRBJ2-5; v_call: TRBV6-4; d_call: TRBD2; clone_size: .; cdr3_aa: CASSELAGEQETQYF; cdr3_nt: TGTGCCAGCAGTGAGCTAGCGGGAGAGCAAGAGACCCAGTACTTC
j_call: TRBJ2-7; v_call: TRBV7-9; d_call: .; clone_size: .; cdr3_aa: CASSLSPYEQYF; cdr3_nt: TGTGCCAGCAGCCTGTCCCCGTACGAGCAGTACTTC
j_call: TRBJ2-7; v_call: TRBV15; d_call: .; clone_size: .; cdr3_aa: CATSPGTYVYEQYF; cdr3_nt: TGTGCCACCTCCCCGGGAACATACGTGTACGAGCAGTACTTC
j_call: TRBJ2-3; v_call: TRBV30; d_call: TRBD2; clone_size: once; cdr3_aa: CAWSVGQLAGGTDTQYF; cdr3_nt: TGTGCCTGGAGTGTAGGTCAACTAGCGGGAGGGACAGATACGCAGTATTTT
j_call: TRBJ2-2; v_call: TRBV6-6; d_call: .; clone_size: .; cdr3_aa: CASLRGQSKNTGELFF; cdr3_nt: TGTGCCAGCCTTAGAGGACAGTCGAAGAACACCGGGGAGCTGTTTTTT
j_call: TRBJ1-5; v_call: TRBV9; d_call: TRBD1; clone_size: once; cdr3_aa: CASSDHRGVQPQHF; cdr3_nt: TGTGCCAGCAGCGACCACAGGGGAGTTCAGCCCCAGCATTTT
j_call: TRBJ1-2; v_call: TRBV28; d_call: .; clone_size: .; cdr3_aa: CASSLGQGRSYTF; cdr3_nt: TGTGCCAGCAGTTTGGGTCAGGGGCGGAGCTACACCTTC
j_call: TRBJ2-1; v_call: TRBV11-2; d_call: .; clone_size: once; cdr3_aa: CASSSLATEVYNEQFF; cdr3_nt: TGTGCCAGCAGCTCTCTAGCGACCGAGGTCTACAATGAGCAGTTCTTC